What follows is one T cell receptor beta chain and its context. Its antigen remains unidentified. Base qualities are missing; no much larger clone stands one base away. This record comes from a study of blood T cell repertoires in COVID-19 (dated by TCRdb to about 2020). Study-level background: The collaborator samples originated in the United States, Italy and Spain and spanned the acute and convalescent phases of COVID-19. The material from the prospective study consisted of cDNA or gDNA derived from T cells, B-cell-depleted T cells, or PBMCs. The dataset comprised deeply sampled blood TCRbeta repertoires from subjects exposed to, actively infected with, or recovered from COVID-19. The repertoires were released in a freely available public database meant as a resource for research on the immune response to SARS-CoV-2. The samples were drawn from the first 160 participants of the ongoing ImmuneRACE study and from 1,254 subjects provided by 6 global collaborators. Sample metadata almost always included a de-identified subject ID, COVID-19 status, age in years and sex. Where available, HLA class I and class II types were obtained from metadata supplied by the sample provider rather than from assay-based typing. Study-wide findings and limitations: How much clinical and demographic metadata was included differed by source and by participant, and the metadata was provided uncurated.

Including cysteine and phenylalanine, the CDR3 has 13 amino acids. Here the CDR3 DNA is all that survives: 39 bases in frame from base 1. Unmatched junction bases come to 2, with V trimmed by 5 bases and J by 3 bases. The germline V gene provides CDR1 MNHEY and CDR2 SVGAGI. Enrolling through a virtual design, the prospective study's participants ranged in age from roughly 18 to 95 years and lived across about two dozen United States geographic areas. In the prospective study, cohorts were assigned on the basis of participant-reported clinical history obtained from a screening survey and a study questionnaire. In the prospective study, mobile phlebotomists collected whole blood, serum and a nasopharyngeal or oropharyngeal swab from each participant. Over a roughly 2-month period, participants in the prospective study had the option of providing additional blood draws and questionnaires. Prospective study blood samples were shipped either frozen or at room temperature before DNA extraction.

The immunoSEQ Assay, a bias-controlled multiplex PCR, was used to amplify TCRbeta CDR3 regions from genomic DNA. Per the authors' processing: The number of nucleated cells in each sample was estimated by amplification of reference gene primers within the assay. Sequence reads were collapsed and filtered to measure the absolute abundance of every unique TCRbeta CDR3 rearrangement. Productive Simpson clonality was computed per sample as the square root of Simpson's diversity index over productive rearrangements. Held by TCRdb, this immuneACCESS table contains in-frame sequences only and omits some clones. Under half of the omission traces to an unresolved V gene where checked; the cause of the rest is unknown. The V and J calls and clone size were taken over from that table, and D and trimming were inferred from the DNA. This sample holds 200,000 to 250,000 clones; roughly 86% were observed only once. Under 13% of the sample goes to the ten largest clones.

Sequenced material: PBMCs or T cells enriched from blood (not recorded which). The receptor's source is a man younger than 35 with acute COVID-19. The V and J segments used are TRBV6-5 and TRBJ2-7; 9 central nucleotides agree with TRBD2. Here the CDR3 is given as CASSRSGSYEQYF. Here is the DNA: TGTGCCAGCAGTCGTAGCGGGAGCTACGAGCAGTACTTC.